This T cell receptor beta chain is drawn from a study of T cells after yellow fever vaccination. TCRdb ran MiXCR on the 5' RACE reads and lists one entry per CDR3 protein. The sample consists of about 20,000 distinct CDR3 sequences, 4% to 6% of them appearing once. CDR3 size: 14 residues. Germline V gene lookup returns CDR1 DFQATT and CDR2 SNEGSKA (reference sequence). V shed 6 bases, J shed 11 bases, and the junction held 14 bases outside the gene matches. At least ten counts were recorded for this clonotype. The sequence was collected from a man in his late teens or twenties who received the YFV17D yellow fever vaccine. The rearrangement uses TRBV20-1 and TRBJ1-5, with 9 bases aligning to TRBD1. The material sequenced was PBMCs, either bulk or a sorted T-cell subset (CD4+, CD8+, memory, or dextramer-sorted; not recorded which), taken roughly 46 days after the first yellow fever vaccination. This CDR3 is CSAASGQGIRSQHF. The CDR3 DNA follows: TGCAGTGCCGCCTCGGGACAGGGAATACGGTCCCAGCATTTT.